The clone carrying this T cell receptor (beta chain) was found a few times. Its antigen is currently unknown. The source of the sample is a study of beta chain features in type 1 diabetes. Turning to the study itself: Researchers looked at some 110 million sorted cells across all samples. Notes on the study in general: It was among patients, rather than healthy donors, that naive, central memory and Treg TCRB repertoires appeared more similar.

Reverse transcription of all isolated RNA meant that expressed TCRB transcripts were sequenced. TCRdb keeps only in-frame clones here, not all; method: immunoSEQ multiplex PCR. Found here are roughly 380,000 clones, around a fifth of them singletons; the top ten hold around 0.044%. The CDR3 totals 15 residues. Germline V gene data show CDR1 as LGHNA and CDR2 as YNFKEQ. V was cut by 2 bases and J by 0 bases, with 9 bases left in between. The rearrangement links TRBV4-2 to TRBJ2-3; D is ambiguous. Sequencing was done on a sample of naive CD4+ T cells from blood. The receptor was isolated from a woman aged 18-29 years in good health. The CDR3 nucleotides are TGTGCCAGCAGCCAAAACTGGAGAAGCACAGATACGCAGTATTTT. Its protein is CASSQNWRSTDTQYF.